What follows is one TCR beta chain and its context. Its antigen is undetermined. The sample originates from a study of cytomegalovirus exposure and HLA in healthy donors. Whole-study context: A later analysis reported the 95 to 150 validation repertoires used the same platform as the approximately 670 first-cohort repertoires. Findings and caveats of the study: A subsequent analysis found that TCR clusters from the first cohort also tended to co-occur in the approximately 110 validation repertoires, with 90% to 95% of cluster scores above 0. Many donors shared some public TCRs, even though most TCR sequences were rare.

Profiling relied on immunoSEQ multiplex PCR, and the TCRdb table lists in-frame clones only, not all of them. Of 150,000 or so clones listed, about 86% are singletons. The germline CDR1 and CDR2 sequences are MNHNS and SASEGT. V was cut by 2 bases and J by 0 bases, with 10 bases left in between. The CDR3 runs 16 residues. The sequenced sample was PBMCs. This receptor was obtained from a woman aged 25 to 39 in good health and CMV-seronegative. The rearrangement uses TRBV6-1 and TRBJ2-2, with D maybe TRBD1 (6 bases). CDR3 amino acids: CASSEPGHSNTGELFF. CDR3 bases: TGTGCCAGCAGTGAACCGGGACACTCGAACACCGGGGAGCTGTTTTTT.